This T cell receptor beta chain was identified in a study of cytomegalovirus exposure and HLA in healthy donors. CDR3 length: 15 amino acids. V was pared by 5 bases and J by 7 bases, with 21 bases between. CDR1 and CDR2 (germline): SGHNT, YYREEE (reference sequence). Method: immunoSEQ multiplex PCR; TCRdb's copy keeps in-frame clones and lacks some. The data show about 60,000 clones, 85% to 95% seen once. Material: PBMCs. The TCR was taken from a woman younger than 30 in good health and CMV-seropositive. This chain joins TRBV5-4 and TRBJ1-2; no firm D call. The DNA for the CDR3 is TGTGCCAGCAGTTTCGGGGATCTTCCCGTGAGTGGCTACACCTTC. Translating it yields CASSFGDLPVSGYTF.